This TCR beta chain was sequenced in a study of a mutant IDH1 vaccine in newly diagnosed glioma. Study summary: Earlier therapy was either radiotherapy, temozolomide, or both, and most got both.

Stated time point: baseline, week 1 (first vaccination visit). Treatment meaning: pre-vaccination baseline after standard-of-care therapy. New WHO grade 3 or 4 astrocytomas that were IDH1-mutant and ATRX-lost occurred in the donors. Clones were read by immunoSEQ multiplex PCR, and TCRdb kept only the in-frame ones, dropping some. Here the sample spans roughly 84,000 clones, about four fifths being singletons. The TCR sequence derives from a man in his forties or fifties with glioma. Some clones in this sample may be carry-over from other donors' samples. This sample comprised PBMCs, obtained from a glioma patient treated with radiotherapy, temozolomide or both.

The CDR3 DNA sequence: TGTGCCAGCAGTGAGAGAGGGTGGTACACTGAAGCTTTCTTT. Its translation: CASSERGWYTEAFF. The V call is TRBV2, the J call TRBJ1-1, with D unclear. Germline V CDR1 and CDR2: SNHLY, FYNNEI. This CDR3 is built from 14 residues. The V end lost 3 bases, the J end lost 3 bases, and 11 bases lay between the germline ends.